These 2 T cell receptor beta chains originate from one sample sequenced in a study of identical twins. Using its own MiXCR run on the 5' RACE reads, TCRdb lists one record per CDR3 protein. The profile covers some 250,000 distinct CDR3 sequences, with over 5.5% appearing a single time and roughly 15% taken by the ten largest. This sample was also put to use in a study of T cells expressing NK-cell markers.

Sequenced input: CD8+ T cells sorted from blood. These receptors were taken from a woman aged 18-29 years in good health.

This rearrangement joins TRBV27 to TRBJ1-6; D might be TRBD1 (5 bases). CDR1 is MNHEY, CDR2 SMNVEV, per germline (reference sequence). Trimming cost V 2 bases and J 12 bases, with 8 bases left between them. CDR3 length equals 12 residues. The CDR3 sequence: CASSLRGEPLHF. The CDR3 DNA is TGTGCCAGCAGTTTACGAGGGGAACCCCTCCACTTT.

For this clonotype: This may arise from a read error, as a much more abundant clone is one base away. This chain's CDR3 is CASSGTADERFF. CDR3 nucleotides: TGTGCCAGCAGCGGGACGGCGGATGAGCGGTTCTTC. The V gene is TRBV27, the J gene TRBJ2-1; tentatively, D is TRBD1 or TRBD2 (5 bases each). The CDR3 loop spans 12 amino acids. Germline CDR1 and CDR2: MNHEY and SMNVEV (reference sequence).